Shown below are 24 T cell receptor beta chains from a single sample sequenced in a study of blood T cells in healthy people across ages. A J-beta primer mix and a sample-barcoded 5' primer were used in a second PCR of roughly 6 to 12 cycles. TCRdb reprocessed the 5' RACE reads with MiXCR, giving one entry per CDR3 protein. Seen here are about 1,500,000 distinct CDR3 sequences, 25% to 30% observed once, and the top ten hold 7.7%. The sample was blood. The receptors shown here come from a woman aged 25 to 39 in good health.

This clonotype was seen more than once but under ten times. The junction does not match germline at one end; this may be a read error. V usage is TRBV27 and J usage is TRBJ2-1; D not resolved. This CDR3 contains 15 residues. Germline CDR1 reads MNHEY; CDR2 reads SMNVEV (reference sequence). The CDR3 is CASKERSGSCNEQFF. In DNA, the CDR3 is TGTGCCAGCAAGGAGAGATCGGGCTCCTGCAATGAGCAGTTCTTC.

V and J are TRBV7-3 and TRBJ2-2, with 8 bases lining up with TRBD1. The V gene's germline CDR1 is SGHTA and CDR2 FQGTGA. J gave up 3 bases and V 4 bases, and 10 bases lay outside the gene matches. CDR3 length: 17 residues. The CDR3 DNA sequence: TGTGCCAGCAGCTCGGCAGGGGGCGATAAGTACACCGGGGAGCTGTTTTTT. Translated: CASSSAGGDKYTGELFF.

The chain links TRBV5-1 to TRBJ1-1; D might be TRBD1 (6 bases). Looked up from germline, CDR1 is SGHRS and CDR2 is YFSETQ. Trimming removed 3 bases at V and 0 bases at J, with 15 bases between. CDR3 length: 16 amino acids. In nucleotides, the CDR3 is TGCGCCAGCAGCTCTACTGGGACAACAATGAACACTGAAGCTTTCTTT. Translated: CASSSTGTTMNTEAFF.

The rearrangement joins TRBV20-1 to TRBJ2-7; D remains unclear. This CDR3 region has 14 residues. The V end was cut by 0 bases, the J end by 3 bases, with 12 bases between. CDR1 and CDR2 from the germline V gene are DFQATT and SNEGSKA (reference sequence). The chain's CDR3 is CSARDSGLFYEQYF. In DNA form, the CDR3 reads TGCAGTGCTAGAGACAGTGGATTGTTCTACGAGCAGTACTTC.

At least ten counts were recorded for this clonotype. The V call is TRBV6-5, the J call TRBJ2-1; 12 nucleotides align to TRBD2. CDR1 and CDR2 (germline): MNHEY, SVGAGI. CDR3 length: 19 amino acids. J lost 7 bases, V lost 2 bases, and 15 bases had no gene match. The CDR3 reads CASSYAKRHWTSGKNEQFF. As DNA, the CDR3 is TGTGCCAGCAGTTACGCCAAAAGGCATTGGACTAGCGGGAAGAATGAGCAGTTCTTC.

With regard to this clonotype: The germline gene is not matched at one end of the junction; a read error may be the cause. The V and J genes are TRBV2 and TRBJ2-5; D call uncertain. Germline V gene lookup returns CDR1 SNHLY and CDR2 FYNNEI. The CDR3 contains 15 residues. This CDR3 reads CAGSEWNDRTETQYF. CDR3 nucleotide sequence: TGTGCCGGCAGTGAGTGGAATGACCGGACGGAGACCCAGTACTTC.

J is TRBJ1-5 and V is TRBV20-1, with 8 bases fitting TRBD1. This CDR3 spans 15 amino acids. The V and J ends lost 6 bases and 7 bases, in that order; junction bases with no gene match: 14. Germline V gives CDR1 DFQATT, CDR2 SNEGSKA (reference sequence). CDR3: CSATTTGESGQPQHF. The CDR3 DNA sequence: TGCAGTGCCACAACGACAGGGGAATCGGGACAGCCCCAGCATTTT.

This clonotype was seen many times. This chain links TRBV10-3 with TRBJ2-3; D may be TRBD2 (6 bases). The germline CDR1 and CDR2 sequences are ENHRY and SYGVKD. This CDR3 comprises 13 residues. V lost 5 bases, J lost 2 bases, and 8 bases lay in between. For the CDR3, the DNA is TGTGCCATCAGTCGGGACTCCACAGATACGCAGTATTTT. It is translated as CAISRDSTDTQYF.

V usage is TRBV20-1 and J usage is TRBJ1-2; no firm D call. Trimming took 6 bases from V and 6 from J, leaving 20 bases between them. Germline loops: CDR1 DFQATT, CDR2 SNEGSKA (reference sequence). CDR3 length equals 14 residues. CDR3 sequence: CSAEIQSPSHGYTF. The CDR3 DNA sequence: TGCAGTGCGGAAATACAGAGCCCCTCGCATGGCTACACCTTC.

Note on this clonotype: With a much larger clone just one base away, this may be a read error. The gene calls are TRBV20-1 and TRBJ2-7; D may be TRBD2 (6 bases). There are 12 residues in the CDR3. Germline CDR1 and CDR2: DFQATT and SNEGSKA (reference sequence). The CDR3 DNA sequence: TGCAGGGCTAGCGTCGGATCTGTAGTGCAGTACTTC. It codes for CRASVGSVVQYF.

In this sample, this clonotype turned up many times. The chain employs TRBV2 and TRBJ2-7; the D is unclear. V was cut by 7 bases and J by 5 bases, with 15 bases left in between. Germline loops: CDR1 SNHLY, CDR2 FYNNEI. This CDR3 has 13 amino acids. DNA for the CDR3: TGTGCCAGCACCCCAAACGGACGAAACGAGCAGTACTTC. Protein product: CASTPNGRNEQYF.

This clonotype is a singleton in its sample. CDR3 sequence reads: CASSQEPWDEQYF. In nucleotides, the CDR3 is TGTGCCAGCAGCCAGGAACCGTGGGACGAGCAGTACTTC. The chain links TRBV3-1 to TRBJ2-7, with no clear D. Germline V gene lookup returns CDR1 LGHDT and CDR2 YNNKEL (reference sequence). CDR3 length: 13 residues. The ends were cut back, 3 bases at V and 5 bases at J, with 11 bases in the middle.

The rearrangement uses TRBV7-9 and TRBJ2-1; D tentatively reads TRBD1 or TRBD2 (6 bases each). Gene TRBJ2-7 matches the end of the DNA better, so the J call may be wrong. Germline CDR1 is SEHNR and CDR2 is FQNEAQ (reference sequence). This CDR3 contains 13 residues. CDR3 DNA: TGTGCCAGCAGCGACGGGGGCTACAATGAGCAGTACTTC. Residues: CASSDGGYNEQYF.

The rearrangement uses TRBV20-1 and TRBJ2-7; D assignment may be TRBD1 or TRBD2 (5 bases each). The CDR3 sequence is 13 residues long. Between the trimmed V and J ends, which lost 7 bases and 2 bases, there was a span of 15 bases. Germline V CDR1 and CDR2: DFQATT, SNEGSKA (reference sequence). In DNA, the CDR3 is TGCAGTGTTTACCGGGACGGTACCTACGAGCAGTACTTC. This translates into CSVYRDGTYEQYF.

The table lists this clonotype with a few counts. The gene calls are TRBV20-1 and TRBJ2-7; TRBD2 matches 7 bases. Germline V gene sequence: CDR1 DFQATT, CDR2 SNEGSKA (reference sequence). The CDR3 sequence is 13 residues long. With 4 bases clipped from V and 5 bases from J, the junction kept 8 bases outside the gene matches. In nucleotides, the CDR3 is TGCAGTGCTAATGGGGAGGGCCGCCACGAGCAGTACTTC. It encodes CSANGEGRHEQYF.

The chain joins TRBV6-2 or TRBV6-3 to TRBJ2-5, with D hard to call. TRBJ2-7 explains the end of the DNA better; the J call may be wrong. The CDR3 sequence is 13 residues long. Germline V gene data show CDR1 as MNHEY and CDR2 as SVGEGT. CDR3 loop: CASRTSRTYEQYF. The DNA for the CDR3 is TGTGCCAGCAGAACATCAAGGACCTACGAGCAGTACTTC.

The rearrangement links TRBV7-2 to TRBJ1-1; D gene uncertain. V lost 0 bases, J lost 8 bases, and 10 bases lay in between. The CDR3 runs to 13 residues. CDR1 and CDR2 (germline): SGHTA, FQGNSA. CDR3 nucleotide sequence: TGTGCCAGCAGCTTAGCCCTATTCTCGGAAGCTTTCTTT. Translated, it gives CASSLALFSEAFF.

This clonotype was seen a handful of times. The chain uses TRBV11-2 and TRBJ2-4; 8 bases fit TRBD2. The J call is in doubt because the DNA end fits TRBJ2-7 better. The CDR3 contains 15 residues. CDR1 and CDR2 from the germline V gene are SGHAT and FQNNGV. CDR3 loop: CASSLEGTSNYEQYF. The CDR3 bases are TGTGCCAGCAGCTTAGAGGGGACTAGTAACTACGAGCAGTACTTC.

This chain connects TRBV5-1 to TRBJ2-5; tentatively, D is TRBD1 (6 bases). Germline loops: CDR1 SGHRS, CDR2 YFSETQ. This CDR3 spans 14 amino acids. Deletions cut 4 bases from V and 4 bases from J, with 14 bases between. CDR3 nucleotides: TGCGCCAGCAGCCACAAGGACAGTGTAGAGACCCAGTACTTC. Its translation is CASSHKDSVETQYF.

V usage is TRBV4-1 and J usage is TRBJ2-1; possible D gene TRBD2, 5 bases. The ends were cut back, 3 bases at V and 0 bases at J, with 15 bases in the middle. Per germline, CDR1 MGHRA and CDR2 YSYEKL. The CDR3 runs 17 residues. CDR3 DNA sequence: TGCGCCAGCAGCCACACCGGGGAGTCCAGCTCCTACAATGAGCAGTTCTTC. This encodes CASSHTGESSSYNEQFF.

This rearrangement joins TRBV12-3 or TRBV12-4 to TRBJ1-2; D is possibly TRBD1 (6 bases). The CDR3 spans 15 residues. With 1 base removed from V and 8 bases from J, the gap between germline ends came to 17 bases. The CDR3 DNA is TGTGCCAGCAGTTTAGTTGGCGGGGGCTTGCGCGGCTACACCTTC. Amino acid sequence: CASSLVGGGLRGYTF.

This clonotype was detected ten times or more. The chain has TRBV24-1 and TRBJ2-5; 7 bases are a match to TRBD2. CDR1 is KGHDR and CDR2 is SFDVKD in the germline V gene. The V segment lost 4 bases and the J segment 2 bases; nucleotides outside the gene matches: 0. The CDR3 spans 13 residues. DNA of the CDR3: TGTGCCACCAGTGAGGGGGGGCAAGAGACCCAGTACTTC. Its translation: CATSEGGQETQYF.

On this clonotype: The junction departs from the called germline gene at one end, perhaps through a read error. This chain connects TRBV24-1 to TRBJ2-1; 11 nucleotides agree with TRBD1. The CDR3 consists of 16 residues. The germline gives CDR1 KGHDR, CDR2 SFDVKD. CDR3 sequence: CATSGKDRGPYNAQFF. CDR3 DNA: TGTGCCACCAGTGGGAAGGACAGGGGGCCCTACAATGCGCAGTTCTTC.

In this sample, this clonotype turned up many times. The rearrangement joins TRBV7-2 to TRBJ2-3; no clear D gene. From germline, CDR1 is SGHTA and CDR2 FQGNSA. This CDR3 has 16 residues. With 2 bases removed from V and 2 bases from J, the gap between germline ends came to 14 bases. The CDR3 DNA reads as TGTGCCAGCAGCTTAAGATTTGCGGCATTCACAGATACGCAGTATTTT. Amino acids: CASSLRFAAFTDTQYF.